Listed below are T cell receptor beta chains from one sample, sequenced in a study of T cell repertoires in cytomegalovirus infection. These TCRs' antigens remain unknown. TCRdb analysed the reads with MiXCR anew, one entry per CDR3 protein. The sample shows approximately 280,000 distinct CDR3 sequences, around 20% of them seen only once. The material sequenced was cultured PBMCs, taken from culture after CMV antigen stimulation. The receptors derive from a human donor in good health (CMV status not recorded). Some clones in this sample may be carry-over from other donors' samples. CDR3s include the opening cysteine and the closing phenylalanine or tryptophan. Fields, in order: V gene, clone size, CDR3 protein. Expanded clones are given a class, and other clones once, few, many or no size at all.

V: TRBV7-9; size: .; CDR3: CASSSSLGNIQYF
V: TRBV7-8; size: many; CDR3: CASSLGEMGYGYTF
V: TRBV7-2; size: many; CDR3: CASSFRETATYEQYF
V: TRBV6-1; size: .; CDR3: CASSRQRDETQYF
V: TRBV4-1; size: many; CDR3: CASSPDRAYGYTF
V: TRBV20-1; size: .; CDR3: CSARYYRSTEAFF
V: TRBV6-2/TRBV6-3; size: few; CDR3: CASSLTGESYGYTF
V: TRBV7-2; size: .; CDR3: CASSSPVSQETQYF
V: TRBV7-9; size: few; CDR3: CASSLQPHEQYF
V: TRBV7-2; size: many; CDR3: CASSWTSGTGAKNIQYF
V: TRBV7-8; size: .; CDR3: CASSLAEGRSEQYF
V: TRBV12-3/TRBV12-4; size: .; CDR3: CASSQQGGPRPQHF
V: TRBV24-1; size: .; CDR3: CATSRLDTQYF
V: TRBV11-3; size: many; CDR3: CASSLRDGGQQFF
V: TRBV19; size: .; CDR3: CASSPWGAGIQPQHF
V: TRBV20-1; size: few; CDR3: CSARDRASGSYEQYF
V: TRBV6-1; size: few; CDR3: CASRVGEDTQYF
V: TRBV12-3/TRBV12-4; size: .; CDR3: CASRQNSYNEQFF
V: TRBV7-2; size: many; CDR3: CASSLNPSGRTDTQYF
V: TRBV4-1; size: many; CDR3: CASSRPQETQYF
V: TRBV7-2; size: many; CDR3: CASSFPLVGNGYTF
V: TRBV7-2; size: .; CDR3: CASSRWAASGYTGELFF
V: TRBV12-3/TRBV12-4; size: .; CDR3: CASSYQMGYTF
V: TRBV28; size: many; CDR3: CASRHGRLDTQYF
V: TRBV7-2; size: few; CDR3: CASSGTSEDTQYF
V: TRBV15; size: .; CDR3: CATSRETGMNTEAFF
V: TRBV7-9; size: .; CDR3: CASSSVTSGSRRNEQFF
V: TRBV6-5; size: .; CDR3: CASSPGGSRNNEQFF
V: TRBV6-1; size: many; CDR3: CASSLLGARGTQYF
V: TRBV4-3; size: .; CDR3: CASSQELGLGAGGVSGDYGYTF
V: TRBV18; size: .; CDR3: CASTDSQEGAQYF
V: TRBV4-1; size: .; CDR3: CASSQDGQGAGNTEAFF
V: TRBV20-1; size: few; CDR3: CSANLLGNREQPQHF